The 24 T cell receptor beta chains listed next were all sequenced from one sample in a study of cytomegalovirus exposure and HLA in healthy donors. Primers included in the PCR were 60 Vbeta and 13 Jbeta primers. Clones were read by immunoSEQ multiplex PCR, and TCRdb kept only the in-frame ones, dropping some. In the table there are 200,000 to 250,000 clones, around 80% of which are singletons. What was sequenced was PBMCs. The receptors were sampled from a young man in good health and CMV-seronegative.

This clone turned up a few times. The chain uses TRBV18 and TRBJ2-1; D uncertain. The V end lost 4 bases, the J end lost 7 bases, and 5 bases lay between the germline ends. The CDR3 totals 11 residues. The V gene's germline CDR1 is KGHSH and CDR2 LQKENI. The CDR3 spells CASSQSNEQFF. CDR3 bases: TGTGCCAGCTCACAATCTAATGAGCAGTTCTTC.

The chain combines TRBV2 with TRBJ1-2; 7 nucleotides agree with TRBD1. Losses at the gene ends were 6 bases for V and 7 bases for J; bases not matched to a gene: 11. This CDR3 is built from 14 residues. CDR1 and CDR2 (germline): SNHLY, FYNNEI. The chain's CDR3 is CASRTSTGSGGYTF. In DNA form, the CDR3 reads TGTGCCAGCAGGACTTCGACAGGGTCGGGTGGCTACACCTTC.

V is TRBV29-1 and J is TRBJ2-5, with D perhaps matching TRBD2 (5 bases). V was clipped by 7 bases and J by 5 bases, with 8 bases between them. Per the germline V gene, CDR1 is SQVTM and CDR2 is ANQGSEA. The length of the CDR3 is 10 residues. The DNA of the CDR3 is TGCAGCGGGGGAGCGGAGACCCAGTACTTC. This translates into CSGGAETQYF.

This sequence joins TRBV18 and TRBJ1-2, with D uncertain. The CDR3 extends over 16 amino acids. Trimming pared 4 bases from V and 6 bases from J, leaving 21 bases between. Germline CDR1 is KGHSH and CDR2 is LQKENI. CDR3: CASSQTTTRVLNGYTF. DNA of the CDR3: TGTGCCAGCTCACAAACTACCACACGGGTTCTGAATGGCTACACCTTC.

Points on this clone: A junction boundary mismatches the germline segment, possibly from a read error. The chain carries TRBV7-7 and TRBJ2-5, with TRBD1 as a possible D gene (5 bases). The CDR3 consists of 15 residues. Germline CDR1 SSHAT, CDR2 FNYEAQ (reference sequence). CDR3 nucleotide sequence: TGTGCTAGCAGCTTAGGGCAGGGCCGACAAGAGACCCAGTACTTC. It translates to CASSLGQGRQETQYF.

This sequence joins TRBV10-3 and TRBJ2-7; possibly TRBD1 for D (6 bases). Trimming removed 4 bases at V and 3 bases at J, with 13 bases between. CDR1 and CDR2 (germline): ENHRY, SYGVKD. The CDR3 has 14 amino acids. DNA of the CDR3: TGTGCCATCAGTGGGGGACAAGGGAACTACGAGCAGTACTTC. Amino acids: CAISGGQGNYEQYF.

The CDR3 is CASSLRGEQYF. The CDR3 coding sequence is TGTGCCAGCAGTTTAAGGGGCGAGCAGTACTTC. The rearrangement links TRBV27 to TRBJ2-7, with a possible D match to TRBD1 (5 bases). The CDR3 runs to 11 residues. Looked up from germline, CDR1 is MNHEY and CDR2 is SMNVEV (reference sequence). Trimming shortened V by 2 bases and J by 6 bases, and 5 bases separated the two germline ends.

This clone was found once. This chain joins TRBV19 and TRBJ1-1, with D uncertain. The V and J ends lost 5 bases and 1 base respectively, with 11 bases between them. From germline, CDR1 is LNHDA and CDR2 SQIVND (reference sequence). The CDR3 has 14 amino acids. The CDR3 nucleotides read TGTGCCAGTAGTCGAGAGCAGGCGAACACTGAAGCTTTCTTT. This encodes CASSREQANTEAFF.

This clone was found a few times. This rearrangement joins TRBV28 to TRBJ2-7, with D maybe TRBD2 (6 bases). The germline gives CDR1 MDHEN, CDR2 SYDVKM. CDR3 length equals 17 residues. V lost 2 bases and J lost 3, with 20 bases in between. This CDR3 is CASSLALSEGGDYEQYF. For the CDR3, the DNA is TGTGCCAGCAGTTTAGCCCTATCGGAGGGAGGTGACTACGAGCAGTACTTC.

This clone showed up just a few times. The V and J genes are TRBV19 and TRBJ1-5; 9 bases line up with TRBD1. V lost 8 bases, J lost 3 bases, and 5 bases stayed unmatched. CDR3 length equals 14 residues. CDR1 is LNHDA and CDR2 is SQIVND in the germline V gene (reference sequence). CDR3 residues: CASGRDRVNQPQHF. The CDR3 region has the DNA TGTGCCAGTGGAAGGGACAGGGTCAATCAGCCCCAGCATTTT. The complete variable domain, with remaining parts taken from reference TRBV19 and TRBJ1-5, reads DGGITQSPKYLFRKEGQNVTLSCEQNLNHDAMYWYRQDPGQGLRLIYYSQIVNDFQKGDIAEGYSVSREKKESFPLTVTSAQKNPTAFYLCASGRDRVNQPQHFGDGTRLSIL.

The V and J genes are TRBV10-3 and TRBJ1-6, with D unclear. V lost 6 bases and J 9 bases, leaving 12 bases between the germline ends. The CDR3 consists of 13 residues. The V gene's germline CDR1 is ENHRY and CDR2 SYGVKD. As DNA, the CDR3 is TGTGCCATCAGGTTTGGAGCCGGTTCACCCCTCCACTTT. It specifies CAIRFGAGSPLHF.

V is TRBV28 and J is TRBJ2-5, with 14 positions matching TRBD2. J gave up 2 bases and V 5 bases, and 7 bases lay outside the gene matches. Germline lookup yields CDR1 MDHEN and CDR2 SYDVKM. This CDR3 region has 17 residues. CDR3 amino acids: CASSPLGLAGGQETQYF. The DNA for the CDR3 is TGTGCCAGCAGTCCACTAGGACTAGCGGGGGGTCAAGAGACCCAGTACTTC.

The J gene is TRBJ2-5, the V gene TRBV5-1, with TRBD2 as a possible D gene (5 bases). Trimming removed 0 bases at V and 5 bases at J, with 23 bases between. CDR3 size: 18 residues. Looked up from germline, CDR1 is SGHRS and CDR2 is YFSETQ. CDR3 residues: CASSLATIRTEGWETQYF. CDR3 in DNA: TGCGCCAGCAGCTTGGCGACAATACGAACAGAGGGTTGGGAGACCCAGTACTTC.

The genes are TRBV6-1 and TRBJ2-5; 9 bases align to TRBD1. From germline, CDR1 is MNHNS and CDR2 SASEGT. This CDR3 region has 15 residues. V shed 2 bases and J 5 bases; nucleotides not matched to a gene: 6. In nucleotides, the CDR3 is TGTGCCAGCAGTGAAACTATACAGGGGGCGGAGACCCAGTACTTC. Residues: CASSETIQGAETQYF.

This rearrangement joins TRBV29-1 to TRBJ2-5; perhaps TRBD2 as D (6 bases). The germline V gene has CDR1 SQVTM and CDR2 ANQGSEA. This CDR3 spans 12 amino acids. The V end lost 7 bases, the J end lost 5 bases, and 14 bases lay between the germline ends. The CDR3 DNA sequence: TGCAGCGCGGGAGAGGGGAGGGAGACCCAGTACTTC. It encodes CSAGEGRETQYF.

Here the CDR3 DNA reads TGTGCCAGTAGTGCCCCAGGGGTCCCGGCCCAGCCCCAGCATTTT. Amino acids: CASSAPGVPAQPQHF. The genes are TRBV19 and TRBJ1-5; maybe TRBD1 (6 bases). The CDR3 covers 15 residues. The germline V gene encodes CDR1 LNHDA and CDR2 SQIVND (reference sequence). Between the trimmed V and J ends, which lost 5 bases and 7 bases, there was a span of 18 bases.

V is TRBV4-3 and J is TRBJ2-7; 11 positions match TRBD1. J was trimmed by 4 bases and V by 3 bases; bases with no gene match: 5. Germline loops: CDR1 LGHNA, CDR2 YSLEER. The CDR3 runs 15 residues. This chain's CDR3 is CASSQSGQGAYEQYF. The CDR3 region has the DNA TGCGCCAGCAGCCAGTCCGGACAGGGGGCATACGAGCAGTACTTC.

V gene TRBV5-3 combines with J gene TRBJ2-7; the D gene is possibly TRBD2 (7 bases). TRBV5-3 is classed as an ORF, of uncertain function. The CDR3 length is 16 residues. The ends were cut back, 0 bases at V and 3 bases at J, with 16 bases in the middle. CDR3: CARSLVRRGPHYEQYF. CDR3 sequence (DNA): TGTGCCAGAAGCTTGGTCCGGCGGGGGCCACACTACGAGCAGTACTTC.

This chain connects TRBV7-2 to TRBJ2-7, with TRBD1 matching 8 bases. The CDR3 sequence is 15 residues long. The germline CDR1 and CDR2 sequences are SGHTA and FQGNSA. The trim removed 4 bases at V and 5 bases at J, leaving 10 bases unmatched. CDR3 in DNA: TGTGCCAGCAGCTCCCGGGCAGGGGGCTTAAACGAGCAGTACTTC. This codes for CASSSRAGGLNEQYF.

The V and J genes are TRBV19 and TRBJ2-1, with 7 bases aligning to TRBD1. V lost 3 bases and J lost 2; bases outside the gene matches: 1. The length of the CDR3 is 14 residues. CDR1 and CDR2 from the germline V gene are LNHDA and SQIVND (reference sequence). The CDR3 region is CASSIGTAYNEQFF. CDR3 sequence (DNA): TGTGCCAGTAGTATTGGGACAGCCTACAATGAGCAGTTCTTC.

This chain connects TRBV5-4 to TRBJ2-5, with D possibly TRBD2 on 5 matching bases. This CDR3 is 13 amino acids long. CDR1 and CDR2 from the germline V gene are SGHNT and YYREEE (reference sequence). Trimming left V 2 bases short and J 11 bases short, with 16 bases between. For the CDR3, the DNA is TGTGCCAGCAGCTTCGGGGTGTTTGGGGAGCAGTACTTC. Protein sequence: CASSFGVFGEQYF. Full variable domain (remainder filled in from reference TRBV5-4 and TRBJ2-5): ETGVTQSPTHLIKTRGQQVTLRCSSQSGHNTVSWYQQALGQGPQFIFQYYREEENGRGNFPPRFSGLQFPNYSSELNVNALELDDSALYLCASSFGVFGEQYFGPGTRLLVL.

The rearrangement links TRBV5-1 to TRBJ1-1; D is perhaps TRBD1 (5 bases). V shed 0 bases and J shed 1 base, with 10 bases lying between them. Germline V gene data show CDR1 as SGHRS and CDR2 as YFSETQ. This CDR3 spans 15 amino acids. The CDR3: CASSLAGGKNTEAFF. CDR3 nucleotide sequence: TGCGCCAGCAGCTTGGCCGGGGGGAAGAACACTGAAGCTTTCTTT. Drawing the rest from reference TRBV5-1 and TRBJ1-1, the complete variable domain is KAGVTQTPRYLIKTRGQQVTLSCSPISGHRSVSWYQQTPGQGLQFLFEYFSETQRNKGNFPGRFSGRQFSNSRSEMNVSTLELGDSALYLCASSLAGGKNTEAFFGQGTRLTVV.

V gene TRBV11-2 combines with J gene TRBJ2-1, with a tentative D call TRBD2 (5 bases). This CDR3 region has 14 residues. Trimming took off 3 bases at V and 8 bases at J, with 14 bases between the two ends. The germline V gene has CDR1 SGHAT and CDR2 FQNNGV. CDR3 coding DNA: TGTGCCAGCAGCTTCGGACCCGCCGGGGATGAGCAGTTCTTC. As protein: CASSFGPAGDEQFF. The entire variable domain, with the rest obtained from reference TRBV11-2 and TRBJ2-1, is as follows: EAGVAQSPRYKIIEKRQSVAFWCNPISGHATLYWYQQILGQGPKLLIQFQNNGVVDDSQLPKDRFSAERLKGVDSTLKIQPAKLEDSAVYLCASSFGPAGDEQFFGPGTRLTVL.

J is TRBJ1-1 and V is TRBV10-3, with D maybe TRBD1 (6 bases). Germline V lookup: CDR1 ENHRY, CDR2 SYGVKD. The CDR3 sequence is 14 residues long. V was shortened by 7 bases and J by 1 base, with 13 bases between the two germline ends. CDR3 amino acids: CAIKQGNGNTEAFF. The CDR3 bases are TGTGCCATCAAACAGGGAAATGGGAACACTGAAGCTTTCTTT.